Listed below are T cell receptor beta chains from one sample, sequenced in a study of molecular identifiers for immune sequencing clone quantification. MiXCR, applied by TCRdb to the PCR reads, yields one record per CDR3 protein. The table includes approximately 500,000 distinct CDR3 sequences, 25% detected once. The sample taken for sequencing was naive CD8+ T cells from blood, with Jurkat cell RNA spiked in. The receptors shown here come from a human donor in good health. Some libraries in this study had Jurkat cell RNA spiked in. The CDR3 runs from the conserved cysteine through the conserved F or W. A D gene is named only where the DNA matches it firmly. Clone size is stated in some rows and not others, as once, few, many or a class when expanded.

clone size | J gene | D gene | V gene | CDR3 length | CDR3 DNA | CDR3 protein
NA | TRBJ1-5 | NA | TRBV15 | 14 | TGTGCCACCAGCACAGTTCTAGCCTATCAGCCCCAGCATTTT | CATSTVLAYQPQHF
NA | TRBJ2-7 | NA | TRBV6-2/TRBV6-3 | 14 | TGTGCCAGCACCATCGGGGGTCACTCCTACGAGCAGTACTTC | CASTIGGHSYEQYF
NA | TRBJ1-2 | TRBD1 | TRBV27 | 15 | TGTGCCAGCAGTCTGAGGGGAGGGGGCTTCTATGGCTACACCTTC | CASSLRGGGFYGYTF
NA | TRBJ2-7 | NA | TRBV6-1 | 10 | TGTGCCAGCAGTAAGGCCGAGCAGTACTTC | CASSKAEQYF
many | TRBJ1-1 | TRBD1 | TRBV27 | 15 | TGTGCCAGCAGTTTTCAGGGGACAGCCGACACTGAAGCTTTCTTT | CASSFQGTADTEAFF
NA | TRBJ1-4 | NA | TRBV20-1 | 14 | TGCAGTGCTAGAGCGGTGGCGTCTAATGAAAAACTGTTTTTT | CSARAVASNEKLFF
many | TRBJ2-2 | TRBD1 | TRBV6-2/TRBV6-3 | 15 | TGTGCCAGCAGTTATAGGACAGGATACACCGGGGAGCTGTTTTTT | CASSYRTGYTGELFF
many | TRBJ2-7 | NA | TRBV20-1 | 13 | TGCAGTGTTCAGGGCTCCAAGGCCTACGAGCAGTACTTC | CSVQGSKAYEQYF
many | TRBJ1-1 | NA | TRBV29-1 | 13 | TGCAGCGTTGATAGCCGGTCGGGTGATGAAGCTTTCTTT | CSVDSRSGDEAFF
NA | TRBJ1-5 | NA | TRBV6-5 | 14 | TGTGCCAGCAGTTTCTGGAAAAGCAATCAGCCCCAGCATTTT | CASSFWKSNQPQHF
few | TRBJ1-4 | TRBD1 | TRBV30 | 11 | TGTGCCTGGAGGGGACAGGGGAGGCTGTTTTTT | CAWRGQGRLFF
many | TRBJ2-6 | NA | TRBV7-6 | 16 | TGTGCCAGCAGCGAACAGGGTCGGTCTGGGGCCAACGTCCTGACTTTC | CASSEQGRSGANVLTF